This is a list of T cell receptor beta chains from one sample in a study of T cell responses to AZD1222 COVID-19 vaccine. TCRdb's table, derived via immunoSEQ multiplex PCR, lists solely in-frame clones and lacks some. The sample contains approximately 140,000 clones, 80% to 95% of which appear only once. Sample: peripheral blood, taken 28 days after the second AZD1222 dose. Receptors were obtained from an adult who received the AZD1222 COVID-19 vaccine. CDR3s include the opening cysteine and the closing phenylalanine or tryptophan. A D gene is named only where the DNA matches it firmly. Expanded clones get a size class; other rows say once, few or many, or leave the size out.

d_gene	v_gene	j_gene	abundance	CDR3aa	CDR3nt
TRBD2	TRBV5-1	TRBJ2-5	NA	CASSLRTSGGETQYF	TGCGCCAGCAGCCTCCGGACTAGCGGTGGAGAGACCCAGTACTTC
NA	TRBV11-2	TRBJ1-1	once	CARGPGNTEAFF	TGTGCCAGGGGCCCGGGGAACACTGAAGCTTTCTTT
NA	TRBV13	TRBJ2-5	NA	CASSFQQGKTQYF	TGTGCCAGCAGCTTCCAACAGGGAAAGACCCAGTACTTC
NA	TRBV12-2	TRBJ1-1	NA	CASRSQPGVMNTEAFF	TGTGCAAGTCGCTCCCAGCCGGGGGTCATGAACACTGAAGCTTTCTTT
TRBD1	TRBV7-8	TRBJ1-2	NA	CASSLPGGVDGYTF	TGTGCCAGCAGCCTCCCAGGGGGCGTGGATGGCTACACCTTC
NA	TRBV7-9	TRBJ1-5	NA	CASSLSSQPQHF	TGTGCCAGCAGCTTATCGTCCCAGCCCCAGCATTTT
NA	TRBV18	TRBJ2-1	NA	CASSLMGSNEQFF	TGTGCCAGCTCCCTGATGGGTTCCAATGAGCAGTTCTTC
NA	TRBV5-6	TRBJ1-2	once	CASSYSLDNYGYTF	TGTGCCAGCAGCTATAGCCTAGATAACTATGGCTACACCTTC
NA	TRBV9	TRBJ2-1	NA	CASSPRGTEQFF	TGTGCCAGCAGCCCTCGGGGTACTGAGCAGTTCTTC
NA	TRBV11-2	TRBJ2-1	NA	CASRLLGLYNEQFF	TGTGCCAGCAGGCTACTCGGGTTGTACAATGAGCAGTTCTTC
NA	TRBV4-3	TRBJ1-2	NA	CASSPAGGNDYGYTF	TGCGCCAGCAGCCCTGCGGGGGGCAATGACTATGGCTACACCTTC
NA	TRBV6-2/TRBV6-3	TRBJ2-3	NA	CASSYLPIGRADTQYF	TGTGCCAGCAGTTACTTGCCCATCGGACGGGCAGATACGCAGTATTTT
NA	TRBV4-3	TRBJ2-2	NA	CASSQGGAYTGELFF	TGCGCCAGCAGCCAAGGGGGCGCTTACACCGGGGAGCTGTTTTTT
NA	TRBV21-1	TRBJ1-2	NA	CASSKEDRYGYTF	TGTGCCAGCAGCAAAGAGGACAGATATGGCTACACCTTC
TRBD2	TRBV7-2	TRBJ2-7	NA	CASSLTSGGGEQYF	TGTGCCAGCAGCTTAACTAGCGGGGGGGGAGAGCAGTACTTC
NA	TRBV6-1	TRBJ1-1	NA	CASSEVRGAGAFF	TGTGCCAGCAGTGAAGTGAGGGGGGCGGGAGCTTTCTTT
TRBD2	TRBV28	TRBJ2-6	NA	CASSLMGGNGANVLTF	TGTGCCAGCAGTTTAATGGGGGGGAATGGGGCCAACGTCCTGACTTTC